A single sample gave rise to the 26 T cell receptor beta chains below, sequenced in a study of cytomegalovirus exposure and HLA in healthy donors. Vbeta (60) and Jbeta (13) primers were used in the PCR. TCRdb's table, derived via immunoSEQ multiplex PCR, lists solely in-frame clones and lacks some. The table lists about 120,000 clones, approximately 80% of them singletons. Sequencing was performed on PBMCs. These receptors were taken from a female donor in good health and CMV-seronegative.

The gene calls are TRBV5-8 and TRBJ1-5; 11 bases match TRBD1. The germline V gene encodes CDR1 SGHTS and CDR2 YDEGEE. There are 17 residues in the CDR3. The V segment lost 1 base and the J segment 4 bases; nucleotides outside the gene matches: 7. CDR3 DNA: TGTGCCAGCAGCTTGTGGGGACAGGGGGGATCTAATCAGCCCCAGCATTTT. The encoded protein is CASSLWGQGGSNQPQHF.

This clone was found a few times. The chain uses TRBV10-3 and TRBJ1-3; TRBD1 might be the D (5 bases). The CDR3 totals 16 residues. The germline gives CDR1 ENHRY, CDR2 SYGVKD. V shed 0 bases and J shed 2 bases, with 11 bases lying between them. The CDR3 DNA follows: TGTGCCATCAGTGAGTCGGGGCAGGGCCCTGGAAACACCATATATTTT. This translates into CAISESGQGPGNTIYF.

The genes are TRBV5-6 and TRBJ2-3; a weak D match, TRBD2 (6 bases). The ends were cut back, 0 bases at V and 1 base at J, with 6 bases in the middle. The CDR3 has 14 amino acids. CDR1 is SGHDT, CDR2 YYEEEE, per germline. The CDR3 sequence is CASSLAGGTDTQYF. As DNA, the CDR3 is TGTGCCAGCAGCTTGGCGGGGGGCACAGATACGCAGTATTTT.

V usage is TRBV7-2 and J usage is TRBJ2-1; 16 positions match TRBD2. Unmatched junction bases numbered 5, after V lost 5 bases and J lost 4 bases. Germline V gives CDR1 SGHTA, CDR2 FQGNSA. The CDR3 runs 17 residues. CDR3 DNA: TGTGCCAGCAGCCCGGGACTAGCGGGGGGGTTGTACAATGAGCAGTTCTTC. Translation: CASSPGLAGGLYNEQFF.

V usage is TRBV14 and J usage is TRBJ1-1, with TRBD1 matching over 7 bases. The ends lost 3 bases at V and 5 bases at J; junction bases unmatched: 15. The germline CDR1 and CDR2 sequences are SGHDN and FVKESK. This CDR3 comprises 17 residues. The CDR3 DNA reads TGTGCCAGCAGCCACGCCGTAGACAGGGTCCTGAGGACTGAAGCTTTCTTT. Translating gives CASSHAVDRVLRTEAFF.

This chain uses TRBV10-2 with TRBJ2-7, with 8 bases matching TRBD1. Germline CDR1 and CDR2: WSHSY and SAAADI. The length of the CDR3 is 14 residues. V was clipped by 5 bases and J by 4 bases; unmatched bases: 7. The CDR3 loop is CASSSSRTGYEQYF. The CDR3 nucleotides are TGCGCCAGCAGTTCGAGTAGGACAGGGTACGAGCAGTACTTC.

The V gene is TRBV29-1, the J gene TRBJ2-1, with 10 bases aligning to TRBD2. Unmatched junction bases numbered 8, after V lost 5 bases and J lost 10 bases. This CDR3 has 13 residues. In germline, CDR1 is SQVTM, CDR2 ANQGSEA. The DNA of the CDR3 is TGCAGCGTTTCCCAGCGGGGGGGCCGCGAGCAGTTCTTC. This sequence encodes CSVSQRGGREQFF.

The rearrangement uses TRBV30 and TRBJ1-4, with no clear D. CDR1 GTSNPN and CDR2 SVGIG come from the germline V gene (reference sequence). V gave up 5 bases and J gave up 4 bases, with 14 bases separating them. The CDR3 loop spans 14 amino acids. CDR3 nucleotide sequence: TGTGCCTGGCGCTATCCCGCCCTTAATGAAAAACTGTTTTTT. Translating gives CAWRYPALNEKLFF.

CDR3 in amino acids: CASSPTQDRANTEAFF. The CDR3 region has the DNA TGTGCCAGCAGCCCGACCCAGGACAGGGCGAACACTGAAGCTTTCTTT. The rearrangement joins TRBV7-6 to TRBJ1-1, with TRBD1 matching over 8 bases. The ends lost 5 bases at V and 1 base at J; junction bases unmatched: 9. Germline CDR1 reads SGHVS; CDR2 reads FNYEAQ. This CDR3 is built from 16 residues. Complete variable domain (other parts from reference TRBV7-6 and TRBJ1-1): GAGVSQSPRYKVTKRGQDVALRCDPISGHVSLYWYRQALGQGPEFLTYFNYEAQQDKSGLPNDRFSAERPEGSISTLTIQRTEQRDSAMYRCASSPTQDRANTEAFFGQGTRLTVV.

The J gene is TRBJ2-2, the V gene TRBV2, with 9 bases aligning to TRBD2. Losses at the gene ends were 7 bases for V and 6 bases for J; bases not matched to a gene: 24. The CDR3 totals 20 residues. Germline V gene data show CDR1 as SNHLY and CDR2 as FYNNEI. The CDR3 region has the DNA TGTGCCAGCATTGAGGTCGGCGGGGGGGCCGGGTTGTTGGGCTCCGGGGAGCTGTTTTTT. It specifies CASIEVGGGAGLLGSGELFF. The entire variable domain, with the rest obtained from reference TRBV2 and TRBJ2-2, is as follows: EPEVTQTPSHQVTQMGQEVILRCVPISNHLYFYWYRQILGQKVEFLVSFYNNEISEKSEIFDDQFSVERPDGSNFTLKIRSTKLEDSAMYFCASIEVGGGAGLLGSGELFFGEGSRLTVL.

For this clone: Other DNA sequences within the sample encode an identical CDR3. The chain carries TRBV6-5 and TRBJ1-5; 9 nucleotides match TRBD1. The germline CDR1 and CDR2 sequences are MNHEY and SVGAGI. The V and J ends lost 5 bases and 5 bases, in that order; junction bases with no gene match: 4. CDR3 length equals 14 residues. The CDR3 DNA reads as TGTGCCAGCAGTCCAGGACAGGGGTATCAGCCCCAGCATTTT. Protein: CASSPGQGYQPQHF.

CDR3 amino acids: CASSPRPGGPTDTQYF. For the CDR3, the DNA is TGTGCCAGCAGCCCACGTCCGGGGGGGCCAACAGATACGCAGTATTTT. The V and J genes are TRBV7-2 and TRBJ2-3; 8 bases agree with TRBD2. The CDR3 is 16 amino acids. Germline CDR1 SGHTA, CDR2 FQGNSA. J was trimmed by 3 bases and V by 5 bases; bases with no gene match: 10.

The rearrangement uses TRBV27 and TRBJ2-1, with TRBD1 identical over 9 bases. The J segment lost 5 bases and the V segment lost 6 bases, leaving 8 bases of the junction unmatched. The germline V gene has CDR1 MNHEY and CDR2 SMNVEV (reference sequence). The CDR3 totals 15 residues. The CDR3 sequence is CASRKGQGTNNEQFF. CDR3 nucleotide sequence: TGTGCCAGCAGAAAGGGACAGGGAACCAACAATGAGCAGTTCTTC.

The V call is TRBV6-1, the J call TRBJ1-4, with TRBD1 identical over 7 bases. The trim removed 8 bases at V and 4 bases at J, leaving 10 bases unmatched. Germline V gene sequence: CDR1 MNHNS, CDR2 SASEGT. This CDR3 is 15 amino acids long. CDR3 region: CASSRADRRNEKLFF. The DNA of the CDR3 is TGTGCCAGCTCTAGGGCGGACAGGCGTAATGAAAAACTGTTTTTT.

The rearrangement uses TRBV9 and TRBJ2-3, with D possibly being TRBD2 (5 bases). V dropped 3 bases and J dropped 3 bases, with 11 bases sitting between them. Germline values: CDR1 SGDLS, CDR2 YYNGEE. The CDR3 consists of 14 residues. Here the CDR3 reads CASSDLTMTDTQYF. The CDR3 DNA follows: TGTGCCAGCAGCGACCTGACTATGACAGATACGCAGTATTTT. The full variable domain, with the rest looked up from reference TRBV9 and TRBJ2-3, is DSGVTQTPKHLITATGQRVTLRCSPRSGDLSVYWYQQSLDQGLQFLIQYYNGEERAKGNILERFSAQQFPDLHSELNLSSLELGDSALYFCASSDLTMTDTQYFGPGTRLTVL.

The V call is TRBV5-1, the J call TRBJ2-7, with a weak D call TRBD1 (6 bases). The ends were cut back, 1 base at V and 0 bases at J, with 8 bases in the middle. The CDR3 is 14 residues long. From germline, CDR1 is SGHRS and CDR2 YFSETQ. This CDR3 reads CASSLIGGSYEQYF. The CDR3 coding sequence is TGCGCCAGCAGCTTGATAGGGGGCTCCTACGAGCAGTACTTC. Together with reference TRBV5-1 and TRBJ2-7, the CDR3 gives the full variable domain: KAGVTQTPRYLIKTRGQQVTLSCSPISGHRSVSWYQQTPGQGLQFLFEYFSETQRNKGNFPGRFSGRQFSNSRSEMNVSTLELGDSALYLCASSLIGGSYEQYFGPGTRLTVT.

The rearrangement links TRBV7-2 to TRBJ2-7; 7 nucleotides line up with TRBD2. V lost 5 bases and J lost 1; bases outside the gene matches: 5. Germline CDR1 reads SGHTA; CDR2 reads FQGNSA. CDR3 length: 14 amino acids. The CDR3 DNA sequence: TGTGCCAGCAGCAAAAGCGGGGATTCCTACGAGCAGTACTTC. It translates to CASSKSGDSYEQYF.

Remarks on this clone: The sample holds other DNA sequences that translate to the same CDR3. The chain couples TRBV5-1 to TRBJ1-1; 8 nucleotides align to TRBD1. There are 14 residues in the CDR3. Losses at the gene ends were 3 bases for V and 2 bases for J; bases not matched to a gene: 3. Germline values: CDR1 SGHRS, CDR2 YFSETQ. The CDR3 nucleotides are TGCGCCAGCAGCTCTGGACAGGGAAACACTGAAGCTTTCTTT. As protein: CASSSGQGNTEAFF.

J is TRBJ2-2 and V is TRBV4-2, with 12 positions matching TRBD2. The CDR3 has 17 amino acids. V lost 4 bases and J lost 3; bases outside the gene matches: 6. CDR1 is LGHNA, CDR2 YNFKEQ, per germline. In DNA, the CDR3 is TGTGCCAGCAGCCTTCTAGCGGGGGGGCTGGACACCGGGGAGCTGTTTTTT. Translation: CASSLLAGGLDTGELFF.

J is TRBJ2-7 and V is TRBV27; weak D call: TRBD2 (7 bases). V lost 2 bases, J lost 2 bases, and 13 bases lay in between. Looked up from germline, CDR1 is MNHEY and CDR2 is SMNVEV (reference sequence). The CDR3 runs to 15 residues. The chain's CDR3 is CASSLRRGPTYEQYF. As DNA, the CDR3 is TGTGCCAGCAGTTTACGGCGGGGGCCCACCTACGAGCAGTACTTC.

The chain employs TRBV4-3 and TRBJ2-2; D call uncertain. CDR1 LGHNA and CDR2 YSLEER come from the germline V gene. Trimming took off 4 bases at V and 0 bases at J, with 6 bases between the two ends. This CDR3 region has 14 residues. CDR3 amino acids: CASSRGTNTGELFF. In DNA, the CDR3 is TGCGCCAGCAGCCGAGGAACGAACACCGGGGAGCTGTTTTTT.

This CDR3 reads CASSVELARGEQYF. The DNA of the CDR3 is TGTGCCAGCAGCGTAGAGCTAGCGAGGGGCGAGCAGTACTTC. This chain joins TRBV9 and TRBJ2-7; possibly TRBD2 for D (6 bases). The CDR3 is 14 residues long. Trimming left V 0 bases short and J 6 bases short, with 13 bases between. In germline, CDR1 is SGDLS, CDR2 YYNGEE. The full variable domain, its missing parts supplied by reference TRBV9 and TRBJ2-7, is DSGVTQTPKHLITATGQRVTLRCSPRSGDLSVYWYQQSLDQGLQFLIQYYNGEERAKGNILERFSAQQFPDLHSELNLSSLELGDSALYFCASSVELARGEQYFGPGTRLTVT.

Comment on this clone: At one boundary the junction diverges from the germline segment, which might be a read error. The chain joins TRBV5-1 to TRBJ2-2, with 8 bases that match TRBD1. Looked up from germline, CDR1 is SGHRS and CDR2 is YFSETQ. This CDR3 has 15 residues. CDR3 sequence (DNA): TGCGCCAGCAGCTTGGGGGACAGGAACGCCGGGGAGCTGTTTTTT. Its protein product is CASSLGDRNAGELFF.

This chain's CDR3 is CASSLNTRGNEQFF. Written as DNA, the CDR3 is TGTGCCAGCAGCTTAAATACTCGGGGCAATGAGCAGTTCTTC. The J gene is TRBJ2-1, the V gene TRBV11-2; maybe TRBD2 (5 bases). The germline V and J ends were trimmed by 2 bases and 6 bases, with 11 bases remaining between them. The CDR3 totals 14 residues. Germline loops: CDR1 SGHAT, CDR2 FQNNGV.

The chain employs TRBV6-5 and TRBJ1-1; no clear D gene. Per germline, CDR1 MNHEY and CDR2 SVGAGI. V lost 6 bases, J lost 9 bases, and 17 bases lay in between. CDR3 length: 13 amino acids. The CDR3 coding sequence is TGTGCCAGCAGATCTACGAGTCCACCGAAAGCTTTCTTT. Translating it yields CASRSTSPPKAFF.

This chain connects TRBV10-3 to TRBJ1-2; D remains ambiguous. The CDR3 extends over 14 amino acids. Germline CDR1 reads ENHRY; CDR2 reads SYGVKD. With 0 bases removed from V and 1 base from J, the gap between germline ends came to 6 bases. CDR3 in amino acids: CAISESRVNYGYTF. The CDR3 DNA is TGTGCCATCAGTGAGTCGAGGGTTAACTATGGCTACACCTTC.